This paragraph reports one T cell receptor (beta chain). This entry belongs to a study of control samples from healthy donors and cancer patients. Germline V lookup: CDR1 LNHDA, CDR2 SQIVND (reference sequence). This CDR3 has 15 amino acids. Deletions cut 5 bases from V and 0 bases from J, with 11 bases between. The table came from immunoSEQ multiplex PCR; TCRdb's copy has only in-frame clones and leaves some out. The repertoire has 150,000 or so clones, 85% to 95% of them found once; the top ten carry 2% to 2.5%. Sequenced material: blood. The V and J genes are TRBV19 and TRBJ1-5; D might be TRBD1 (5 bases). The TCR was taken from a man over 45 in good health. CDR3 sequence (DNA): TGTGCCAGTAGTTTCCGACAGACTAGCAATCAGCCCCAGCATTTT. Translating gives CASSFRQTSNQPQHF.